The subject of this entry is one TCR beta chain. This sample was included in a study of blood T cell repertoires in COVID-19. Across the whole study: Sample material is recorded as cDNA or gDNA derived from T cells, B-cell-depleted T cells, or PBMCs.

Using immunoSEQ multiplex PCR, the repertoire was profiled, and TCRdb retains in-frame clones only, with some absent. The table has around 200,000 clones, more than 70% seen once. This clonotype originated in a middle-aged man with acute COVID-19. The sequencing sample was made of PBMCs or T cells enriched from blood (not recorded which).

CDR3: CASSQGLAGDEETQYF. The CDR3 DNA sequence: TGTGCCAGCAGCCAAGGACTAGCGGGAGATGAGGAGACCCAGTACTTC. This chain links TRBV13 with TRBJ2-5; 13 bases agree with TRBD2. Germline CDR1 reads PRHDT; CDR2 reads FYEKMQ (reference sequence). The CDR3 totals 16 residues. J gave up 5 bases and V 5 bases, and 8 bases lay outside the gene matches.